What follows are 10 T cell receptor beta chains derived from one specimen sequenced in a study of siplizumab effects on memory and regulatory T cells. Produced via immunoSEQ multiplex PCR; TCRdb's table is partial and in-frame only. The profile shows about 64,000 clones, roughly 96% of them singletons. Material: naive CD8+ T cells sorted from blood. These receptors all come from a human donor in good health.

The chain joins TRBV29-1 to TRBJ1-2, with 7 bases aligning to TRBD1. CDR1 is SQVTM, CDR2 ANQGSEA, per germline. The CDR3 totals 11 residues. After removal of 7 bases from V and 4 bases from J, the junction contained 3 bases not matched to a gene. CDR3 nucleotide sequence: TGCAGCGAGGGGGACAGCTATGGCTACACCTTC. This encodes CSEGDSYGYTF. The entire variable domain, with the rest obtained from reference TRBV29-1 and TRBJ1-2, is as follows: SAVISQKPSRDICQRGTSLTIQCQVDSQVTMMFWYRQQPGQSLTLIATANQGSEATYESGFVIDKFPISRPNLTFSTLTVSNMSPEDSSIYLCSEGDSYGYTFGSGTRLTVV.

This rearrangement joins TRBV28 to TRBJ2-7; unclear D gene. V lost 8 bases and J lost 1, with 12 bases in between. Germline V gene data show CDR1 as MDHEN and CDR2 as SYDVKM. The CDR3 contains 13 residues. The CDR3, as DNA: TGTGCCAGCGTCTCGGGCCGTTCCTACGAGCAGTACTTC. It codes for CASVSGRSYEQYF.

The sample holds a few counts of this clone. This CDR3 is CASSMDPNTEAFF. In DNA, the CDR3 is TGTGCCAGTAGTATGGACCCGAACACTGAAGCTTTCTTT. The V gene is TRBV19, the J gene TRBJ1-1; no firm D call. This CDR3 is 13 amino acids long. Germline assignment: CDR1 LNHDA and CDR2 SQIVND (reference sequence). V lost 3 bases, J lost 1 base, and 6 bases lay in between. Drawing the rest from reference TRBV19 and TRBJ1-1, the complete variable domain is DGGITQSPKYLFRKEGQNVTLSCEQNLNHDAMYWYRQDPGQGLRLIYYSQIVNDFQKGDIAEGYSVSREKKESFPLTVTSAQKNPTAFYLCASSMDPNTEAFFGQGTRLTVV.

CDR3 region: CASSSGTENEKLFF. CDR3 DNA: TGTGCCAGCAGCTCCGGGACAGAGAATGAAAAACTGTTTTTT. V is TRBV13 and J is TRBJ1-4, with 7 nucleotides matching TRBD1. Looked up from germline, CDR1 is PRHDT and CDR2 is FYEKMQ (reference sequence). There are 14 residues in the CDR3. The V gene end was trimmed by 4 bases and the J gene end by 5 bases; junction bases not matched to a gene: 4.

This clone is a singleton in its sample. The V and J genes are TRBV5-4 and TRBJ1-4, with D uncertain. The CDR3 spans 16 residues. Germline CDR1 is SGHNT and CDR2 is YYREEE (reference sequence). Trimming shortened V by 1 base and J by 8 bases, and 18 bases separated the two germline ends. This CDR3 is CASSLTRGESGEKLFF. In DNA, the CDR3 is TGTGCCAGCAGCTTGACCAGAGGTGAGAGCGGGGAAAAACTGTTTTTT.

The rearrangement uses TRBV19 and TRBJ2-3; D is possibly TRBD2 (5 bases). Trimming took off 5 bases at V and 0 bases at J, with 12 bases between the two ends. The germline CDR1 and CDR2 sequences are LNHDA and SQIVND (reference sequence). The CDR3 runs to 15 residues. The CDR3: CASSDAGASTDTQYF. The CDR3 nucleotides read TGTGCCAGTAGTGACGCGGGTGCTAGCACAGATACGCAGTATTTT.

V usage is TRBV6-6 and J usage is TRBJ2-7; D remains unclear. CDR1 and CDR2 from the germline V gene are MNHNY and SVGAGI (reference sequence). This CDR3 region has 14 residues. The V gene lost 0 bases and the J gene lost 4 bases, with 10 bases spanning the gap. The CDR3 is CASSYSMGSYEQYF. The DNA of the CDR3 is TGTGCCAGCAGTTACTCGATGGGTTCTTACGAGCAGTACTTC.

The J gene is TRBJ2-7, the V gene TRBV6-5; 7 nucleotides align to TRBD1. V was clipped by 6 bases and J by 1 base; unmatched bases: 3. Germline CDR1 MNHEY, CDR2 SVGAGI. The CDR3 has 13 residues. The CDR3 DNA sequence: TGTGCCAGCAGCTCCAGGGGGTCCTACGAGCAGTACTTC. Its protein product is CASSSRGSYEQYF.

The J gene is TRBJ2-7, the V gene TRBV29-1; D tentatively reads TRBD1 or TRBD2 (5 bases each). This CDR3 comprises 15 residues. V was shortened by 0 bases and J by 4 bases, with 16 bases between the two germline ends. The germline V gene has CDR1 SQVTM and CDR2 ANQGSEA. This CDR3 reads CSVEDGSGTSYEQYF. The CDR3 region has the DNA TGCAGCGTTGAAGATGGATCGGGGACCAGTTACGAGCAGTACTTC.

The CDR3 nucleotides are TGTGCCATCAGTGCGGGACTTTCCTACGAGCAGTACTTC. Its protein product is CAISAGLSYEQYF. The V gene is TRBV10-3, the J gene TRBJ2-7; D may be TRBD2 (6 bases). The CDR3 runs to 13 residues. Germline CDR1 ENHRY, CDR2 SYGVKD. The V gene lost 4 bases and the J gene lost 1 base, with 8 bases spanning the gap.